Below are 21 T cell receptor beta chains sequenced from a single sample in a study of Graves' ophthalmopathy and Graves' hyperthyroidism. RNA transcripts were the template, and TCR beta CDR3 regions were amplified from them. Investigators did first-round RT-PCR with HTBI primers, then second-round multiplex PCR. TCRdb re-called the multiplex PCR reads with MiXCR, one entry per CDR3 protein. The sample has hundreds of thousands of distinct CDR3 sequences, around 50% seen once. Sample: peripheral blood. Every receptor here comes from an adult man with Graves' ophthalmopathy.

The chain has TRBV6-4 and TRBJ1-5, with D possibly being TRBD1 (6 bases). CDR1 and CDR2 (germline): MRHNA, SNTAGT. This CDR3 has 17 amino acids. Between the trimmed V and J ends, which lost 3 bases and 0 bases, there was a span of 15 bases. In DNA form, the CDR3 reads TGTGCCAGCAGTGAAAGGCACAGGGCCGATAGCAATCAGCCCCAGCATTTT. Its translation is CASSERHRADSNQPQHF.

This clonotype was counted a few times. A much larger clone differs from this one at a single base, so this may be a read error. The chain uses TRBV29-1 and TRBJ1-5; tentative D call: TRBD1 (6 bases). Germline CDR1 is SQVTM and CDR2 is ANQGSEA. The CDR3 contains 14 residues. V dropped 2 bases and J dropped 9 bases, with 17 bases sitting between them. CDR3 nucleotides: TGCAGCGTTGAACGATTGCCACAGGGTGGGCCCCAGCATTTT. Translated: CSVERLPQGGPQHF. Supplemented by reference TRBV29-1 and TRBJ1-5, the full variable domain reads SAVISQKPSRDICQRGTSLTIQCQVDSQVTMMFWYRQQPGQSLTLIATANQGSEATYESGFVIDKFPISRPNLTFSTLTVSNMSPEDSSIYLCSVERLPQGGPQHFGDGTRLSIL.

The CDR3 sequence is CASSATGGEQPQHF. For the CDR3, the DNA is TGTGCCAGCAGCGCAACAGGGGGCGAGCAGCCCCAGCATTTT. The rearrangement joins TRBV9 to TRBJ1-5; 9 nucleotides match TRBD1. CDR1 and CDR2 from the germline V gene are SGDLS and YYNGEE. This CDR3 comprises 14 residues. V lost 3 bases, J lost 7 bases, and 5 bases stayed unmatched.

This clonotype has a handful of counts. V gene TRBV12-3 or TRBV12-4 combines with J gene TRBJ1-1; 7 bases match TRBD1. The V and J ends lost 4 bases and 8 bases, in that order; junction bases with no gene match: 10. The CDR3 has 14 amino acids. DNA of the CDR3: TGTGCCAGCAGTTCCGGACAGGTTCTAAAAGAAGCTTTCTTT. Protein product: CASSSGQVLKEAFF.

The chain recombines TRBV7-9 with TRBJ2-7; no definite D call. Per the germline V gene, CDR1 is SEHNR and CDR2 is FQNEAQ (reference sequence). Between the trimmed V and J ends, which lost 1 base and 2 bases, there was a span of 9 bases. The length of the CDR3 is 14 residues. This chain's CDR3 is CASSLGGETYEQYF. The CDR3 nucleotides are TGTGCCAGCAGCTTAGGCGGCGAGACCTACGAGCAGTACTTC.

The rearrangement uses TRBV4-1 and TRBJ2-7; no clear D gene. This CDR3 region has 13 residues. The ends were cut back, 1 base at V and 2 bases at J, with 6 bases in the middle. Germline V gene data show CDR1 as MGHRA and CDR2 as YSYEKL. This CDR3 reads CASSQVRTYEQYF. CDR3 nucleotide sequence: TGCGCCAGCAGCCAAGTGCGCACCTACGAGCAGTACTTC.

This clonotype occurred a few times. V gene TRBV29-1 combines with J gene TRBJ1-3, with a weak D call TRBD1 (5 bases). CDR3 length: 11 residues. Germline V gives CDR1 SQVTM, CDR2 ANQGSEA. V lost 7 bases and J lost 8, with 12 bases in between. The CDR3 is CSAGLGDTIYF. In DNA, the CDR3 is TGCAGCGCGGGACTTGGGGACACCATATATTTT.

The gene calls are TRBV7-9 and TRBJ2-7; D possibly corresponds to TRBD1 (5 bases). V was shortened by 6 bases and J by 1 base, with 16 bases between the two germline ends. This CDR3 comprises 15 residues. Germline V gene lookup returns CDR1 SEHNR and CDR2 FQNEAQ (reference sequence). The DNA for the CDR3 is TGTGCCAGCAGGACAAGTAGAGACAGTTCCTACGAGCAGTACTTC. This translates into CASRTSRDSSYEQYF.

V gene TRBV7-9 combines with J gene TRBJ1-3; D gene uncertain. Between the trimmed V and J ends, which lost 5 bases and 0 bases, there was a span of 8 bases. The CDR3 runs 14 residues. CDR1 is SEHNR and CDR2 is FQNEAQ in the germline V gene (reference sequence). The CDR3 sequence is CASSAGSSGNTIYF. The CDR3 DNA follows: TGTGCCAGCAGCGCCGGGAGCTCTGGAAACACCATATATTTT.

The CDR3 is CASSHPGQPYEQYF. The CDR3 DNA is TGTGCCAGCAGCCACCCGGGACAACCCTACGAGCAGTACTTC. The V gene is TRBV7-9, the J gene TRBJ2-7, with D maybe TRBD1 (6 bases). This CDR3 region has 14 residues. Per germline, CDR1 SEHNR and CDR2 FQNEAQ (reference sequence). V was shortened by 5 bases and J by 2 bases, with 13 bases between the two germline ends.

This chain joins TRBV5-4 and TRBJ1-1, with 7 bases fitting TRBD1. The junction had 8 bases not matched to a gene; V was cut back by 5 bases and J by 4 bases. The CDR3 extends over 14 amino acids. CDR1 SGHNT and CDR2 YYREEE come from the germline V gene (reference sequence). CDR3 sequence reads: CASRTTGEGTEAFF. The DNA for the CDR3 is TGTGCCAGCAGGACTACAGGGGAGGGCACTGAAGCTTTCTTT.

There are a few counts of this clonotype. The chain couples TRBV10-3 to TRBJ2-7; D may be TRBD1 (6 bases). The CDR3 has 15 amino acids. V lost 6 bases, J lost 0 bases, and 15 bases lay in between. In germline, CDR1 is ENHRY, CDR2 SYGVKD. The chain's CDR3 is CAISVEGVASYEQYF. CDR3 DNA: TGTGCCATCAGCGTCGAGGGGGTAGCCTCCTACGAGCAGTACTTC.

This chain connects TRBV29-1 to TRBJ1-1; 8 positions agree with TRBD1. The V segment lost 4 bases and the J segment 4 bases; nucleotides outside the gene matches: 5. The CDR3 runs 13 residues. Germline CDR1 and CDR2: SQVTM and ANQGSEA. The chain's CDR3 is CSVARTGGTEAFF. CDR3 DNA sequence: TGCAGCGTTGCCCGAACAGGGGGCACTGAAGCTTTCTTT.

This clonotype was counted a few times. The chain employs TRBV15 and TRBJ2-7, with TRBD1 as a possible D gene (5 bases). Germline CDR1 reads LNHNV; CDR2 reads YYDKDF (reference sequence). This CDR3 spans 15 amino acids. V dropped 1 base and J dropped 2 bases, with 12 bases sitting between them. The chain's CDR3 is CATSRVAGITYEQYF. The CDR3 DNA is TGTGCCACCAGCAGAGTGGCAGGGATAACCTACGAGCAGTACTTC.

CDR3 protein: CASLVGLNTGELFF. Here the CDR3 DNA reads TGTGCCTCCCTGGTGGGCCTGAACACCGGGGAGCTGTTTTTT. The chain uses TRBV10-3 and TRBJ2-2; no reliable D call. The CDR3 is 14 residues long. Trimming pared 11 bases from V and 1 base from J, leaving 14 bases between. Germline lookup yields CDR1 ENHRY and CDR2 SYGVKD.

Of note for this clonotype: At one boundary the junction diverges from the germline segment, which might be a read error. The chain carries TRBV7-3 and TRBJ1-1; the match to TRBD1 covers 9 bases. This CDR3 is built from 16 residues. Germline-derived CDR1 and CDR2 are SGHTA and FQGTGA. CDR3 coding DNA: TGCGCCAGCAGCCAGGGGAGGACAGGGGATGGTACTGAAGCTTTCTTT. This codes for CASSQGRTGDGTEAFF. The full variable domain, in which reference TRBV7-3 and TRBJ1-1 provide the parts outside the CDR3, is GAGVSQTPSNKVTEKGKYVELRCDPISGHTALYWYRQSLGQGPEFLIYFQGTGAADDSGLPNDRFFAVRPEGSVSTLKIQRTERGDSAVYLCASSQGRTGDGTEAFFGQGTRLTVV.

This clonotype was recorded only once. The chain recombines TRBV9 with TRBJ2-2; possibly TRBD1 or TRBD2 for D (5 bases each). The CDR3 runs to 14 residues. The V end lost 6 bases, the J end lost 4 bases, and 13 bases lay between the germline ends. CDR1 and CDR2 (germline): SGDLS, YYNGEE. CDR3 residues: CASTPGLPTGELFF. CDR3 nucleotides: TGTGCCAGCACCCCGGGGCTCCCCACCGGGGAGCTGTTTTTT.

The genes are TRBV2 and TRBJ1-5; D might be TRBD1 (6 bases). CDR1 is SNHLY and CDR2 is FYNNEI in the germline V gene. CDR3 size: 14 residues. V lost 8 bases and J lost 2, with 13 bases in between. CDR3 region: CASVVGGGNQPQHF. DNA of the CDR3: TGTGCCAGCGTTGTAGGGGGAGGCAATCAGCCCCAGCATTTT.

In nucleotides, the CDR3 is TGTGCCAGCTCACCGGATCCCGACAGGGCGAGGGGAAATGGCTACACCTTC. This gives the protein CASSPDPDRARGNGYTF. The chain couples TRBV25-1 to TRBJ1-2, with 7 positions matching TRBD1. The CDR3 is 17 amino acids. Germline V gene sequence: CDR1 MGHDK, CDR2 SYGVNS. V lost 8 bases to trimming and J lost 6 bases; unmatched junction nucleotides: 21.

The genes are TRBV12-3 or TRBV12-4 and TRBJ2-2; 10 bases line up with TRBD2. The CDR3 is 18 residues long. The CDR3 sequence is CASGLLASAGGSTGELFF. DNA for the CDR3: TGTGCTAGTGGTTTGTTGGCTTCAGCGGGAGGGTCCACCGGGGAGCTGTTTTTT.

The rearrangement joins TRBV14 to TRBJ2-5; D uncertain. The V gene lost 4 bases and the J gene lost 7 bases, with 13 bases spanning the gap. Germline V lookup: CDR1 SGHDN, CDR2 FVKESK. The CDR3 runs 13 residues. The CDR3 DNA is TGTGCCAGCAGCCCTCTGGGGTCCGGGACCCAGTACTTC. It is translated as CASSPLGSGTQYF.